This TCR beta chain comes out of a study of post-analysis software for immune sequencing data. About the research overall: Progressive-relapsing, secondary progressive and relapsing-remitting multiple sclerosis were among the disease courses included.

The TCR beta cDNA libraries contained unique molecular identifiers. cDNA molecules numbering approximately 500,000 came from about 0.94 to 9.7 million T cells. TCRdb reprocessed the PCR reads with MiXCR, giving one entry per CDR3 protein. The sample has about 820,000 distinct CDR3 sequences; approximately 57% are singletons. General study results and limits: Five or six TRBV segments, TRBV5-6, TRBV5-1 and TRBV20-1 among them, were found more frequent in patients than controls. Controls had significantly higher normalized Chao1 diversity than multiple sclerosis patients. Under F measure analysis, samples from one preparation batch co-clustered strongly.

The CDR3 runs to 14 residues. Germline V CDR1 and CDR2: ENHRY, SYGVKD. About this clonotype: Its antigen remains unknown.

This rearrangement joins TRBV10-3 to TRBJ2-4, with 12 bases identical to TRBD2. The end of the DNA is better explained by TRBJ2-7, so the J call may be wrong. The TCR comes from a girl between 10 and 17 years old with multiple sclerosis. The sample comprised blood. The CDR3 here is CAISLLAGGYEQYF. The CDR3 region has the DNA TGTGCCATCAGTTTACTAGCGGGGGGTTACGAGCAGTACTTC.